The T cell receptor (beta chain) under discussion was sequenced for a study of beta chain features in type 1 diabetes. The sequenced template was cDNA made from the entire isolated RNA. Generated by immunoSEQ multiplex PCR, the TCRdb table keeps only in-frame clones and is missing some. Of about 230,000 clones in the sample, over 9.5% were seen once. The ends were cut back, 5 bases at V and 5 bases at J, with 9 bases in the middle. Germline loops: CDR1 SEHNR, CDR2 FQNEAQ (reference sequence). The CDR3 extends over 13 amino acids. The receptor was isolated from a young woman in good health. The chain recombines TRBV7-9 with TRBJ2-2; maybe TRBD1 (6 bases). Source material: naive CD4+ T cells from blood. The CDR3 DNA reads TGTGCCAGCAGCCCACAGGGAACCGGGGAGCTGTTTTTT. As protein: CASSPQGTGELFF.